These T cell receptor beta chains were read from a single sample in a study of metastatic and nonmetastatic thyroid tumors. TCRdb re-called the PCR reads through MiXCR. The data hold about 27,000 clones, with about 16% observed a single time. Specimen: blood. All receptors derive from a male donor with papillary thyroid cancer or a benign thyroid nodule (not recorded which). Some clones in this sample may be carry-over from other donors' samples. Both conserved end residues are part of each CDR3. D genes are given only for firm matches. Size is stated for part of the rows, as once, few or many counts, or as a class when the clone is expanded.

medium-sized	TRBV11-1	TRBJ2-7	16	-	CASSPDWRGGSYEQYF	TGTGCCAGCAGCCCCGATTGGCGGGGAGGTTCCTACGAGCAGTACTTC
many	TRBV7-7	TRBJ2-7	14	TRBD1	CASSQGQGGGEQYF	TGTGCTAGCAGCCAGGGACAGGGTGGAGGGGAGCAGTACTTC
medium-sized	TRBV6-5	TRBJ2-7	15	-	CASSYSTAGSYEQYF	TGTGCCAGCAGTTACTCGACCGCTGGATCCTACGAGCAGTACTTC
many	TRBV5-6	TRBJ2-1	12	TRBD2	CASSDMREDRFF	TGTGCCAGCAGCGATATGCGGGAGGACCGGTTCTTC
many	TRBV14	TRBJ2-3	13	-	CASSQGLTDTQYF	TGTGCCAGCAGCCAAGGGCTAACAGATACGCAGTATTTT
many	TRBV12-3/TRBV12-4	TRBJ1-3	16	-	CASSLTAIQAGNTIYF	TGTGCCAGCAGTTTGACAGCGATTCAGGCTGGAAACACCATATATTTT
many	TRBV4-1	TRBJ1-2	13	TRBD1	CASIGTGNYGYTF	TGCGCCAGCATAGGGACAGGGAACTATGGCTACACCTTC
medium-sized	TRBV20-1	TRBJ1-2	12	TRBD1	CSALGGDYGYTF	TGCAGTGCTTTAGGGGGCGACTATGGCTACACCTTC
-	TRBV27	TRBJ1-1	14	-	CSSIVWGGMAEAFF	TGTTCCAGCATTGTGTGGGGAGGCATGGCTGAAGCTTTCTTT
medium-sized	TRBV2	TRBJ2-3	15	-	CASSEGRAATDTQYF	TGTGCCAGCAGTGAAGGCAGGGCAGCAACAGATACGCAGTATTTT
many	TRBV2	TRBJ2-6	17	TRBD1	CASSPGTGGAGANVLTF	TGTGCCAGCAGTCCCGGGACAGGGGGCGCTGGGGCCAACGTCCTGACTTTC
many	TRBV18	TRBJ1-1	13	-	CASSPPGAAEAFF	TGTGCCAGCTCACCACCGGGGGCCGCTGAAGCTTTCTTT
many	TRBV30	TRBJ1-1	13	TRBD1	CADDRGLNTEAFF	TGTGCAGATGACAGGGGTTTAAACACTGAAGCTTTCTTT
many	TRBV27	TRBJ2-3	16	-	CASSLIAGARGDTQYF	TGTGCCAGCAGTTTAATCGCGGGGGCCCGCGGGGATACGCAGTATTTT
-	TRBV6-1	TRBJ1-2	12	-	CASSEGQYGYTF	TGTGCCAGCAGTGAAGGGCAGTATGGCTACACCTTC
-	TRBV11-2	TRBJ2-3	13	TRBD1	CATKTGGSDTQYF	TGTGCCACCAAGACAGGGGGCTCAGATACGCAGTATTTT
many	TRBV7-9	TRBJ2-7	12	-	CASSLATYEQYF	TGTGCCAGCAGCTTGGCTACGTACGAGCAGTACTTC
medium-sized	TRBV15	TRBJ2-3	16	TRBD2	CATSRKRGGLSDTQYF	TGTGCCACCAGCAGAAAGCGGGGGGGCCTTTCAGATACGCAGTATTTT
-	TRBV24-1	TRBJ1-2	13	TRBD1	CATLDRVNYGYTF	TGTGCCACCCTGGACAGGGTAAACTATGGCTACACCTTC
many	TRBV5-6	TRBJ2-1	11	-	CASSLSHEQFF	TGTGCCAGCAGCTTGAGCCATGAGCAGTTCTTC
many	TRBV5-8	TRBJ1-2	14	TRBD1	CASSLWTGGDGYTF	TGTGCCAGCAGCTTATGGACAGGGGGAGATGGCTACACCTTC
-	TRBV11-2	TRBJ2-7	14	-	CASSFQGLYLEQYF	TGTGCCAGCAGCTTTCAGGGGCTTTACCTCGAGCAGTACTTC
many	TRBV5-6	TRBJ2-3	12	-	CASRWGLDTQYF	TGTGCCAGCAGGTGGGGGCTTGATACGCAGTATTTT
few	TRBV6-1	TRBJ2-1	16	-	CASSPSASDGSNEQFF	TGTGCCAGCAGTCCTTCGGCTAGCGACGGCTCCAATGAGCAGTTCTTC
many	TRBV4-2	TRBJ1-4	14	-	CASSRQTTNEKLFF	TGTGCCAGCAGCCGACAGACAACTAATGAAAAACTGTTTTTT
many	TRBV18	TRBJ1-2	14	-	CASSPNGGGDGYTF	TGTGCCAGCTCACCAAACGGTGGGGGTGATGGCTACACCTTC
many	TRBV6-5	TRBJ2-2	15	-	CASSYSDQNTGELFF	TGTGCCAGCAGTTACTCGGACCAGAACACCGGGGAGCTGTTTTTT
many	TRBV9	TRBJ2-4	15	TRBD1	CASSRTDRGKNIQYF	TGTGCCAGCAGCCGCACCGACAGGGGAAAAAACATTCAGTACTTC
many	TRBV7-6	TRBJ1-1	13	-	CASSADLNTEAFF	TGTGCCAGCTCTGCGGACCTGAACACTGAAGCTTTCTTT
many	TRBV28	TRBJ2-3	18	-	CASSPLGDPLKRSDTQYF	TGTGCCAGCAGCCCCCTGGGGGACCCCCTCAAGAGGTCAGATACGCAGTATTTT
many	TRBV19	TRBJ2-7	13	-	CASTRGGPYEQYF	TGTGCCAGTACCCGAGGGGGACCCTACGAGCAGTACTTC
-	TRBV3-1	TRBJ2-4	16	-	CASSHGQTLAKNIQYF	TGTGCCAGCAGCCACGGACAGACCCTAGCCAAAAACATTCAGTACTTC
medium-sized	TRBV20-1	TRBJ2-7	14	TRBD2	CSANNGRMGYEQYF	TGCAGTGCTAATAACGGGAGGATGGGCTACGAGCAGTACTTC
many	TRBV2	TRBJ1-2	15	-	CASSALGGVGYGYTF	TGTGCCAGCAGTGCCCTCGGCGGAGTAGGCTATGGCTACACCTTC
-	TRBV19	TRBJ2-7	12	-	CASSHSGFEHYF	TGTGCCAGTAGTCATTCCGGGTTCGAGCATTACTTC
many	TRBV18	TRBJ1-2	14	TRBD1	CARKLRDSNYGYTF	TGTGCCAGAAAACTCCGGGACAGTAACTATGGCTACACCTTC
many	TRBV6-6	TRBJ1-1	14	TRBD1	CASSYRQGGDEAFF	TGTGCCAGCAGTTATCGACAGGGTGGTGATGAAGCTTTCTTT
many	TRBV5-6	TRBJ1-1	13	-	CASSRIFPPEAFF	TGTGCCAGCAGCCGTATTTTCCCCCCCGAAGCTTTCTTT
-	TRBV11-2	TRBJ2-5	16	TRBD2	CASSPRLAANQETQYF	TGTGCCAGCAGCCCTCGACTAGCGGCCAACCAAGAGACCCAGTACTTC
many	TRBV11-2	TRBJ1-1	12	-	CASSASSGQAFF	TGTGCCAGCAGTGCTAGCTCAGGCCAAGCTTTCTTT
few	TRBV6-5	TRBJ2-3	17	TRBD2	CASAGAPGGGGADTQYF	TGTGCCAGCGCGGGGGCCCCCGGGGGCGGGGGGGCAGATACGCAGTATTTT
many	TRBV19	TRBJ1-4	13	-	CASSPTGYEKLFF	TGTGCCAGTAGCCCCACAGGGTATGAAAAACTGTTTTTT
many	TRBV7-3	TRBJ2-2	17	-	CASSSPLVGGNTGELFF	TGTGCCAGCAGCTCCCCCCTGGTGGGGGGGAACACCGGGGAGCTGTTTTTT
medium-sized	TRBV11-1	TRBJ2-1	16	-	CASSPRTSLSYNEQFF	TGTGCCAGCAGCCCACGGACTTCCCTCTCCTACAATGAGCAGTTCTTC
medium-sized	TRBV13	TRBJ2-2	13	-	CASSFYDPGELFF	TGTGCCAGCAGCTTTTACGACCCCGGGGAGCTGTTTTTT
many	TRBV6-1	TRBJ1-1	14	-	CASSSGYGNTEAFF	TGTGCCAGCAGCTCAGGGTACGGAAACACTGAAGCTTTCTTT
many	TRBV28	TRBJ1-1	14	-	CASSLSPEYTEAFF	TGTGCCAGCAGTTTATCCCCCGAATACACTGAAGCTTTCTTT
many	TRBV7-9	TRBJ2-3	15	TRBD2	CASRSGGPSTDTQYF	TGTGCCAGCCGCTCGGGGGGGCCTAGCACAGATACGCAGTATTTT
-	TRBV4-1	TRBJ1-6	14	TRBD1	CASNPGQNNSPLHF	TGCGCCAGCAACCCGGGACAGAATAATTCACCCCTCCACTTT
many	TRBV18	TRBJ1-3	18	TRBD1	CASSSSGTGERSGNTIYF	TGTGCCAGCTCATCATCCGGGACAGGCGAGCGCTCTGGAAACACCATATATTTT
many	TRBV6-2/TRBV6-3	TRBJ2-3	12	-	CASGEDGDTQYF	TGTGCCAGCGGGGAAGACGGCGATACGCAGTATTTT
few	TRBV7-6	TRBJ2-1	15	-	CASSAGHGNYNEQFF	TGTGCCAGCAGCGCAGGACATGGAAATTACAATGAGCAGTTCTTC
many	TRBV24-1	TRBJ1-2	15	-	CTTSDTTGNSYGYTF	TGTACCACCAGTGATACCACAGGGAATTCGTATGGCTACACCTTC